The entry that follows covers one T cell receptor beta chain sequence. Its antigen remains unknown. Germline CDR1 and CDR2: MGHRA and YSYEKL. Trimming stripped 1 base from V and 4 bases from J, with 7 bases between. The CDR3 totals 13 residues. This entry comes from a study of graft-versus-host responses after intestinal transplantation. Study background: As for transplant type, recipients had multivisceral, liver-intestinal, or isolated intestinal grafts. Study results and caveats: GvH clones turned up in recipient marrow; some had shown up first in ileum or blood.

Using immunoSEQ multiplex PCR, the repertoire was profiled, and TCRdb retains in-frame clones only, with some absent. The sample has about 97,000 clones; about nine tenths are singletons. The origin of this receptor is a human patient who received an intestinal transplant, so some T cells may come from the graft donor. Sequences were derived from PBMCs, sampled around 68 weeks after intestinal transplant. The rearrangement uses TRBV4-1 and TRBJ1-1; D unresolved. Written as DNA, the CDR3 is TGCGCCAGCAGCCAAGTTGAGGGCACTGAAGCTTTCTTT. Amino acids: CASSQVEGTEAFF.